The 24 T cell receptor beta chains below all came from one sample that was sequenced in a study of blood T cell repertoires in COVID-19. Profiled with immunoSEQ multiplex PCR; TCRdb holds only in-frame clones, not every one. The sample yields more than 150,000 clones, about nine tenths seen once. What was sequenced was peripheral blood. These TCRs come from a man in his forties or fifties with acute or convalescent COVID-19.

The chain uses TRBV13 and TRBJ1-4, with D possibly TRBD1 on 6 matching bases. Germline assignment: CDR1 PRHDT and CDR2 FYEKMQ (reference sequence). V was clipped by 4 bases and J by 8 bases, with 14 bases between them. This CDR3 region has 14 residues. Here the CDR3 reads CASSSYRDQEKLFF. CDR3 sequence (DNA): TGTGCCAGCAGCTCTTACAGGGATCAGGAAAAACTGTTTTTT.

The chain links TRBV7-9 to TRBJ1-5; D perhaps matches TRBD1 (5 bases). Trimming left V 0 bases short and J 7 bases short, with 10 bases between. Germline V lookup: CDR1 SEHNR, CDR2 FQNEAQ (reference sequence). The CDR3 has 14 residues. CDR3 residues: CASSLAGARQPQHF. DNA of the CDR3: TGTGCCAGCAGCTTAGCAGGGGCTCGGCAGCCCCAGCATTTT.

This clone was picked up one time. This rearrangement joins TRBV7-9 to TRBJ1-2; 7 bases map to TRBD1. The CDR3 covers 14 residues. With V trimmed by 6 bases and J by 3 bases, 7 bases remained unmatched. In germline, CDR1 is SEHNR, CDR2 FQNEAQ (reference sequence). The DNA of the CDR3 is TGTGCCAGCAGATCTACAGGGGCAGACTATGGCTACACCTTC. Amino acids: CASRSTGADYGYTF.

This clone came up a few times. The chain's CDR3 is CASSIQTGVANNSPLHF. The CDR3, as DNA: TGTGCCAGTAGTATCCAGACAGGGGTAGCCAATAATTCACCCCTCCACTTT. V and J are TRBV19 and TRBJ1-6; TRBD1 matches 8 bases. The V segment lost 3 bases and the J segment 5 bases; nucleotides outside the gene matches: 9. The CDR3 length is 17 residues. Germline-derived CDR1 and CDR2 are LNHDA and SQIVND (reference sequence). Complete variable domain (other parts from reference TRBV19 and TRBJ1-6): DGGITQSPKYLFRKEGQNVTLSCEQNLNHDAMYWYRQDPGQGLRLIYYSQIVNDFQKGDIAEGYSVSREKKESFPLTVTSAQKNPTAFYLCASSIQTGVANNSPLHFGNGTRLTVT.

This chain joins TRBV9 and TRBJ2-1; 9 bases are shared with TRBD1. This CDR3 comprises 14 residues. In germline, CDR1 is SGDLS, CDR2 YYNGEE. The ends lost 4 bases at V and 6 bases at J; junction bases unmatched: 5. The CDR3 nucleotides read TGTGCCAGCAGCCGTCTGACAGGGGGCAATGAGCAGTTCTTC. Protein product: CASSRLTGGNEQFF.

The chain links TRBV7-2 to TRBJ2-5; 8 bases align to TRBD1. The V gene's germline CDR1 is SGHTA and CDR2 FQGNSA. V shed 2 bases and J 2 bases; nucleotides not matched to a gene: 7. The CDR3 is made up of 16 amino acids. CDR3 loop: CASSLFQGAAQETQYF. The CDR3 DNA reads as TGTGCCAGCAGCTTATTCCAGGGGGCGGCACAAGAGACCCAGTACTTC.

This chain joins TRBV3-1 (or the pseudogene TRBV3-2) and TRBJ1-3; 8 bases align to TRBD1. The CDR3 has 15 residues. Germline assignment: CDR1 LGHDT and CDR2 YNNKEL (reference sequence). The V and J ends lost 2 bases and 2 bases, in that order; junction bases with no gene match: 2. CDR3 nucleotides: TGTGCCAGCAGCCAAACGGACAGGGCTGGAAACACCATATATTTT. As protein: CASSQTDRAGNTIYF.

The V and J genes are TRBV10-3 and TRBJ2-7; TRBD1 aligns across 7 bases. V was clipped by 6 bases and J by 1 base; unmatched bases: 3. The CDR3 covers 13 residues. The germline V gene has CDR1 ENHRY and CDR2 SYGVKD. The CDR3 sequence: CAIRRGQSYEQYF. The CDR3 DNA follows: TGTGCCATCAGGAGGGGACAGTCCTACGAGCAGTACTTC.

The J gene is TRBJ2-7, the V gene TRBV5-4; D might be TRBD2 (6 bases). Germline V CDR1 and CDR2: SGHNT, YYREEE (reference sequence). Deletions cut 0 bases from V and 0 bases from J, with 10 bases between. This CDR3 has 15 residues. In nucleotides, the CDR3 is TGTGCCAGCAGCTTGGTTGGGGGGACCTCCTACGAGCAGTACTTC. Protein sequence: CASSLVGGTSYEQYF.

The chain is built from TRBV4-3 and TRBJ2-3; TRBD2 is a possible D gene (5 bases). Germline V gives CDR1 LGHNA, CDR2 YSLEER. CDR3 length: 13 residues. The germline V and J ends were trimmed by 4 bases and 5 bases, with 10 bases remaining between them. CDR3 bases: TGCGCCAGCAGCCCGAAGGCGGGAGATACGCAGTATTTT. Protein: CASSPKAGDTQYF.

The table lists this clone with a few counts. CDR3 residues: CASREDSSFVYEQYF. The DNA of the CDR3 is TGTGCCAGCAGGGAGGACAGCTCATTCGTCTACGAGCAGTACTTC. The gene calls are TRBV6-1 and TRBJ2-7, with D possibly TRBD1 on 6 matching bases. This CDR3 is 15 amino acids long. V dropped 6 bases and J dropped 3 bases, with 18 bases sitting between them. Germline CDR1 MNHNS, CDR2 SASEGT.

Only one count was recorded for this clone. The genes are TRBV6-4 and TRBJ1-1, with TRBD1 identical over 9 bases. V lost 2 bases to trimming and J lost 1 base; unmatched junction nucleotides: 14. Germline CDR1 MRHNA, CDR2 SNTAGT. The CDR3 is 19 amino acids. CDR3 coding DNA: TGTGCCAGCAGTGACGACAGGGGGGGGCGGAAATTTACGAACACTGAAGCTTTCTTT. Translated: CASSDDRGGRKFTNTEAFF.

This chain uses TRBV30 with TRBJ2-3; TRBD1 might be the D (5 bases). The CDR3 consists of 13 residues. Germline V gene lookup returns CDR1 GTSNPN and CDR2 SVGIG (reference sequence). The V end was cut by 0 bases, the J end by 6 bases, with 10 bases between. The CDR3 loop reads CAWSVQGADTQYF. The CDR3 DNA reads as TGTGCCTGGAGTGTACAAGGGGCGGATACGCAGTATTTT.

The gene calls are TRBV10-3 and TRBJ2-5; D might be TRBD2 (6 bases). CDR1 and CDR2 from the germline V gene are ENHRY and SYGVKD. Trimming removed 2 bases from V and 1 base from J, with 11 bases in between. The CDR3 is 15 residues long. Written as DNA, the CDR3 is TGTGCCATCAGTGAGACTGCGGGGACCCAAGAGACCCAGTACTTC. Translating it yields CAISETAGTQETQYF.

This clone was counted a few times. The rearrangement links TRBV10-3 to TRBJ1-4; possible D gene TRBD1, 5 bases. This CDR3 is built from 13 residues. Germline V gives CDR1 ENHRY, CDR2 SYGVKD. This CDR3 is CATQGSGLEKLFF. In DNA, the CDR3 is TGTGCTACCCAGGGTTCAGGTCTTGAAAAACTGTTTTTT.

The rearrangement joins TRBV5-1 to TRBJ1-2; D is perhaps TRBD1 (5 bases). This CDR3 spans 14 amino acids. V was trimmed by 3 bases and J by 3 bases, leaving 12 bases between them. Germline V lookup: CDR1 SGHRS, CDR2 YFSETQ. CDR3 nucleotides: TGCGCCAGCAGCTCACTCGGGGGACACTATGGCTACACCTTC. It specifies CASSSLGGHYGYTF. Full variable domain (rest looked up from reference TRBV5-1 and TRBJ1-2): KAGVTQTPRYLIKTRGQQVTLSCSPISGHRSVSWYQQTPGQGLQFLFEYFSETQRNKGNFPGRFSGRQFSNSRSEMNVSTLELGDSALYLCASSSLGGHYGYTFGSGTRLTVV.

V is TRBV19 and J is TRBJ2-7; D is unclear. The CDR3 is 13 amino acids. Germline values: CDR1 LNHDA, CDR2 SQIVND (reference sequence). The V gene lost 11 bases and the J gene lost 0 bases, with 14 bases spanning the gap. The CDR3: CAPPQPPSYEQYF. CDR3 coding DNA: TGTGCCCCACCACAGCCACCCTCCTACGAGCAGTACTTC.

This chain joins TRBV3-1 (or the pseudogene TRBV3-2) and TRBJ2-2; D gene uncertain. The CDR3 totals 16 residues. Per germline, CDR1 LGHDT and CDR2 YNNKEL (reference sequence). V was pared by 3 bases and J by 5 bases, with 16 bases between. CDR3 region: CASSHKHPWRTGELFF. In DNA, the CDR3 is TGTGCCAGCAGCCACAAACACCCGTGGAGAACCGGGGAGCTGTTTTTT.

This clone is a singleton in its sample. This chain joins TRBV2 and TRBJ2-5, with D maybe TRBD2 (7 bases). The CDR3 totals 10 residues. CDR1 and CDR2 from the germline V gene are SNHLY and FYNNEI. Trimming removed 6 bases from V and 14 bases from J, with 13 bases in between. CDR3 protein: CASRGRGNYF. As DNA, the CDR3 is TGTGCCAGCAGGGGGAGGGGGAACTACTTC.

The rearrangement joins TRBV24-1 to TRBJ1-1, with D possibly being TRBD1 (5 bases). Per the germline V gene, CDR1 is KGHDR and CDR2 is SFDVKD. The V end was cut by 0 bases, the J end by 3 bases, with 13 bases between. The CDR3 contains 16 residues. The CDR3 here is CATSDLRGGSDTEAFF. The CDR3 DNA is TGTGCCACCAGTGATTTGCGGGGGGGGTCGGACACTGAAGCTTTCTTT.

This chain uses TRBV11-2 with TRBJ2-7; 9 nucleotides match TRBD1. Germline-derived CDR1 and CDR2 are SGHAT and FQNNGV. Trimming removed 3 bases from V and 5 bases from J; junction bases left unmatched: 2. CDR3 length equals 13 residues. The CDR3 reads CASSLGQGHEQYF. CDR3 DNA sequence: TGTGCCAGCAGCTTGGGACAGGGCCACGAGCAGTACTTC.

V is TRBV5-1 and J is TRBJ2-1; D is unclear. The CDR3 extends over 13 amino acids. The V end was cut by 2 bases, the J end by 2 bases, with 5 bases between. The germline CDR1 and CDR2 sequences are SGHRS and YFSETQ. The CDR3 coding sequence is TGCGCCAGCAGCTTCCGGGCCTACAATGAGCAGTTCTTC. As protein: CASSFRAYNEQFF.

The CDR3 region is CAISGTSGEQFF. In DNA, the CDR3 is TGTGCCATCAGTGGGACTAGCGGGGAGCAGTTCTTC. The chain couples TRBV10-3 to TRBJ2-1, with 11 bases fitting TRBD2. The germline gives CDR1 ENHRY, CDR2 SYGVKD. The V segment lost 4 bases and the J segment 10 bases; nucleotides outside the gene matches: 0. This CDR3 spans 12 amino acids.

The chain recombines TRBV12-5 with TRBJ1-1; 9 bases align to TRBD1. The V gene's germline CDR1 is LGHNT and CDR2 FRNRAP. The CDR3 consists of 16 residues. J was trimmed by 10 bases and V by 0 bases; bases with no gene match: 12. The CDR3 coding sequence is TGTGCTAGTGGTTTGGTAGACCGGGACAGGGATCTAATAGCTTTCTTT. It codes for CASGLVDRDRDLIAFF.